These 2 T cell receptor beta chains originate from one sample sequenced in a study of T-cell memory formation after mild COVID-19. TCRdb recomputed calls from the 5' RACE reads with MiXCR, one row per CDR3 protein. Among 250,000 to 300,000 distinct CDR3 sequences, roughly 15% were seen once, and the ten largest hold over 20%. The sample was PBMCs or a T cell subset sorted from them (not recorded which). The receptors come from a man in his late teens or twenties who had mild COVID-19 (a few samples of this study predate the infection). Cell type and time point are not known.

V gene TRBV20-1 combines with J gene TRBJ1-3, with 8 positions matching TRBD1. CDR1 is DFQATT, CDR2 SNEGSKA, per germline (reference sequence). CDR3 length equals 15 residues. The trim removed 5 bases at V and 0 bases at J, leaving 6 bases unmatched. The CDR3 is CSAGDRPYSGNTIYF. The CDR3 bases are TGCAGTGCTGGGGACAGGCCCTACTCTGGAAACACCATATATTTT.

The chain has TRBV4-1 and TRBJ2-5; 9 nucleotides agree with TRBD2. V trimming: 3 bases; J trimming: 5 bases; junction bases outside the gene matches: 7. The CDR3 contains 15 residues. Germline V gene sequence: CDR1 MGHRA, CDR2 YSYEKL. CDR3 nucleotides: TGCGCCAGCAGCCAGGATGGGACTAGCCTTGAGACCCAGTACTTC. Its translation: CASSQDGTSLETQYF.